The entry below describes one TCR beta chain. Its antigen is still unknown. The sample originates from a study of T cells in tuberculosis. V shed 4 bases and J 4 bases; nucleotides not matched to a gene: 7. The germline CDR1 and CDR2 sequences are SGHNT and YYREEE (reference sequence). The CDR3 is made up of 14 amino acids. Using immunoSEQ multiplex PCR, the repertoire was profiled, and TCRdb retains in-frame clones only, with some absent. The table lists around 45,000 clones, about 94% of them singletons. The study, taken as a whole, reports: Samples were chosen by availability of cryopreserved specimens.

The sequence derives from a donor aged 10 to 29 with latent tuberculosis or without tuberculosis infection. Some clones in this sample may be carry-over from other donors' samples. The chain carries TRBV5-4 and TRBJ2-7; 8 nucleotides line up with TRBD1. Specimen: PBMCs. The CDR3 nucleotides read TGTGCCAGCAGCCGTTCAGGGGGCTGGTACGAGCAGTACTTC. Amino acids: CASSRSGGWYEQYF. The whole variable domain, remainder taken from reference TRBV5-4 and TRBJ2-7, is ETGVTQSPTHLIKTRGQQVTLRCSSQSGHNTVSWYQQALGQGPQFIFQYYREEENGRGNFPPRFSGLQFPNYSSELNVNALELDDSALYLCASSRSGGWYEQYFGPGTRLTVT.